This T cell receptor beta chain was obtained from a study of shared clonotypes between healthy human individuals (dated by TCRdb to the early 2020s). With regard to the full study: The cohort comprised two women and a few men aged 18 to 49 years. To estimate repertoire size and how much clonotypes are shared between individuals, the study performed deep sequencing of blood TCR repertoires from a few healthy adults. To increase sequencing depth and limit assay-specific biases, TCR repertoire library preparation and sequencing were carried out by different laboratories using diverse techniques. Per donor, leukapheresis produced somewhere between about 0.94 and 9 billion PBMCs. Per donor, three plates each were used for CD4 naive and CD4 memory, two for CD8 naive, and one for CD8 memory.

Using the deep immunoSEQ assay, multiplex PCR amplified TCR CDR3 regions from genomic DNA. Extracted genomic DNA from each cell subset was spread evenly across all wells of several immunoSEQ 96-well plates, with each plate serving as a replicate. Each replicate PCR for sorted subsets received 150 to 250 ng genomic DNA, equal to 28,000 or so T cell genomes. The purified libraries were quantified using a Qubit 3.0 fluorometer, sized with a Bioanalyzer 2100, and then quantified again using the KAPA Library Quantification kit. Every immunoSEQ 96-well plate was sequenced on a dedicated single-read 150-cycle Illumina NextSeq 550 flow cell. From the authors' description of their analysis: Because the immunoSEQ output included only junctional sequences and no quality scores, the filtering could not be the same as the filtering used for full-length reads. Sequences were annotated with PyIR, a Python wrapper for IgBLAST v1.9, using IMGT germline references to assign V/J genes and CDR3. Reads with weak V/J assignments (E-value above 1e-6), missing CDR3, stop codons, out-of-frame junctions, or ambiguous translated residues were removed. V3J clonotypes were defined as sequences sharing the same inferred V gene, J gene, and CDR3 amino acid sequence. Percentage overlap between repertoires was computed as shared unique clonotypes divided by the size of the smaller repertoire. Richness of each repertoire was evaluated using RTK rarefaction, the Chao1 estimator, and Recon v2.1 estimates of unobserved clonotypes. Generation probabilities were computed with OLGA for all TCRbeta clonotypes obtained by the gDNA method from several donors. TCRdb took over this immuneACCESS table, retaining in-frame rearrangements with V and J assigned. Such tables are incomplete; in checked studies, under half of the missing clones stem from an unresolved V gene, and the remainder is unexplained. The DNA gave D and trimming, while V, J and clone size come from that table. This sample comprises some 580,000 clones, approximately 97% of them detected only once. The ten largest make up roughly 0.05% of the sample.

From the germline V gene, CDR1 is KGHSH and CDR2 is LQKENI. The CDR3 contains 11 residues, cysteine and phenylalanine counted. Just the 33-base CDR3 DNA is kept, in frame starting at base 1. V and J lose 2 bases and 5 bases, and a span of 3 bases separates them. Broader findings and caveats from the paper: Higher generation probabilities were observed for clonotypes shared by all four sorted-subset donors than for non-shared clonotypes. The small number of donors limited the genetic and exposure-history diversity represented. Pairwise subsampling indicated that sequencing depth was expected to affect the degree of clonotype sharing among donors. When a few donors were compared, the shared fraction of clonotypes was around 5% for naive CD4, 3% to 4% for naive CD8, 2.3% for memory CD4, and 0.3% to 0.5% for memory CD8. Estimated clonotype richness was generally larger for naive than for memory subsets. Even with the large sequencing depth, rarefaction of the sorted-subset datasets indicated that sequencing was incomplete. Sampling was limited to blood, and TCR repertoires in tissue likely differ from TCR repertoires in blood.

Healthy HIV-negative adults with no recently reported acute infections or vaccinations were included as donors. Only Caucasian adults living in Nashville, Tennessee, USA were represented among the donors. CD4+ T cells were enriched by magnetic negative selection; naive cells were then positively selected on CD45RA, and the negative fraction formed the memory subset. Blood was obtained by leukapheresis, after which PBMCs were separated by Ficoll-Histopaque density gradient centrifugation and cryopreserved in liquid nitrogen vapor phase. Purity and quantity of every magnetically sorted T cell population were checked by analytical flow cytometry. Genomic DNA was isolated from each sorted fraction and quantified by UV absorbance on a Nanodrop 2000c. Worth noting for this clone: Its recognized antigen is unknown. Base-call qualities are not available, and no considerably larger clone is one nucleotide away. Distinct nucleotide sequences in the sample also encode this CDR3.

The V and J segments used are TRBV18 and TRBJ2-5; there is no confident call for the D gene. Sequenced input: naive CD4+ T cells sorted from blood. What the cell subset or site label conveys for this sample: CD45RA+ positively selected. This receptor was identified in a woman in her 30s in good health. This receptor carries the CDR3 CASSPGETQYF. The DNA sequence follows: TGTGCCAGCTCACCAGGCGAGACCCAGTACTTC.